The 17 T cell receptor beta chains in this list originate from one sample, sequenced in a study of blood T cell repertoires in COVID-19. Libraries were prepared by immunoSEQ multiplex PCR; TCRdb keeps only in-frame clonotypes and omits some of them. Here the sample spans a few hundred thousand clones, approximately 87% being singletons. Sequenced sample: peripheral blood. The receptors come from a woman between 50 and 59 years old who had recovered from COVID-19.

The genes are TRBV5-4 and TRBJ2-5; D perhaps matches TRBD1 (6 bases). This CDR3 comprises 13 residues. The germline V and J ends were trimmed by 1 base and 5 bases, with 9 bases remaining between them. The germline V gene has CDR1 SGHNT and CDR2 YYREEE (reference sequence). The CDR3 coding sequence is TGTGCCAGCAGCTTGCATACAGGGGAGACCCAGTACTTC. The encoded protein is CASSLHTGETQYF.

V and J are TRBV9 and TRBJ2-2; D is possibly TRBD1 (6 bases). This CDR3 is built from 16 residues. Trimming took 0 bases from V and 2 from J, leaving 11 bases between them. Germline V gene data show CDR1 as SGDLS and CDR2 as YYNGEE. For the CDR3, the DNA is TGTGCCAGCAGCGTAGCGCCAGGGACAAACACCGGGGAGCTGTTTTTT. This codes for CASSVAPGTNTGELFF. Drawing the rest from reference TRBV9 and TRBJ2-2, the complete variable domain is DSGVTQTPKHLITATGQRVTLRCSPRSGDLSVYWYQQSLDQGLQFLIQYYNGEERAKGNILERFSAQQFPDLHSELNLSSLELGDSALYFCASSVAPGTNTGELFFGEGSRLTVL.

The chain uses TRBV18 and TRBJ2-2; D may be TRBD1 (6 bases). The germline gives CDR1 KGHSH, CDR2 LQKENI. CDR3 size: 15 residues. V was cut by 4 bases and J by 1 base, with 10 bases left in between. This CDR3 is CASSLRQENTGELFF. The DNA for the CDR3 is TGTGCCAGCTCACTACGACAGGAGAACACCGGGGAGCTGTTTTTT.

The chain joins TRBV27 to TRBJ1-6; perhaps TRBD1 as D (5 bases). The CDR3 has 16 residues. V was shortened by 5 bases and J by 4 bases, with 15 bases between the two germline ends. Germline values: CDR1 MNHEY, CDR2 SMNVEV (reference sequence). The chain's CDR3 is CASSRGGRDYNSPLHF. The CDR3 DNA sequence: TGTGCCAGCAGTCGCGGGGGACGGGATTATAATTCACCCCTCCACTTT.

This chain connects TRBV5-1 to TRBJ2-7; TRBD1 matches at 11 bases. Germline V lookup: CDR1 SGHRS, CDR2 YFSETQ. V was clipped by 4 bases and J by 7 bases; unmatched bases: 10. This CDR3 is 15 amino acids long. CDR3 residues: CASSPDGQGAREQYF. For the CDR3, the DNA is TGCGCCAGCAGCCCAGACGGACAGGGGGCGAGGGAGCAGTACTTC.

CDR3 sequence reads: CASSQEYPRSFSYEQYF. The CDR3 coding sequence is TGCGCCAGCAGCCAAGAGTATCCCAGGTCATTCTCCTACGAGCAGTACTTC. The chain uses TRBV4-1 and TRBJ2-7, with D uncertain. V lost 0 bases and J 0 bases, leaving 15 bases between the germline ends. Germline V CDR1 and CDR2: MGHRA, YSYEKL. This CDR3 region has 17 residues.

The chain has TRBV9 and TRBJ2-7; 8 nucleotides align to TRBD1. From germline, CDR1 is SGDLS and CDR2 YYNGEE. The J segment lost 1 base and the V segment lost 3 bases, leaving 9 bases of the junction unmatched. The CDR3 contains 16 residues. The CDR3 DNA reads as TGTGCCAGCAGCGCGAGGGCGACAGGGGAATCCTACGAGCAGTACTTC. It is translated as CASSARATGESYEQYF.

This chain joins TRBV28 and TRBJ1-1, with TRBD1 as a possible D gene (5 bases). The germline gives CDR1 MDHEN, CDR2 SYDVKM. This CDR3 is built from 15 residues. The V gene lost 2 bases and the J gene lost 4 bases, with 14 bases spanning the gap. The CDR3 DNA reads TGTGCCAGCAGTTTAAGCGCCGGGGGGAGCACTGAAGCTTTCTTT. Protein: CASSLSAGGSTEAFF.

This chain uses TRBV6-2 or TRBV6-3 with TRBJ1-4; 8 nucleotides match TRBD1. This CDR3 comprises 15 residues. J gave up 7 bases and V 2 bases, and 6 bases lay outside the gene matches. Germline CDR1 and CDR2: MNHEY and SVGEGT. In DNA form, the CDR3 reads TGTGCCAGCAGTTACATCGGACAGGGAGGTGAAAAACTGTTTTTT. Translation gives CASSYIGQGGEKLFF.

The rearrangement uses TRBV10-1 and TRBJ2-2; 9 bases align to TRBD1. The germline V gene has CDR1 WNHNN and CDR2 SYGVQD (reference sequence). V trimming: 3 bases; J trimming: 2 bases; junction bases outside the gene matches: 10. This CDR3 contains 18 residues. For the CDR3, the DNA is TGCGCCAGCAGTGAAACAGGGGGCGGAGGGGTAAACACCGGGGAGCTGTTTTTT. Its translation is CASSETGGGGVNTGELFF.

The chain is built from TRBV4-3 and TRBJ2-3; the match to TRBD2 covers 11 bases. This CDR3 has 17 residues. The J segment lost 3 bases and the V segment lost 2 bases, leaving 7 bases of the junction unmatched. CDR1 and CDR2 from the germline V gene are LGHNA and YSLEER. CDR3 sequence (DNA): TGCGCCAGCAGCCAAAGAGGGACTAGCGGCGGGACAGATACGCAGTATTTT. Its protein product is CASSQRGTSGGTDTQYF.

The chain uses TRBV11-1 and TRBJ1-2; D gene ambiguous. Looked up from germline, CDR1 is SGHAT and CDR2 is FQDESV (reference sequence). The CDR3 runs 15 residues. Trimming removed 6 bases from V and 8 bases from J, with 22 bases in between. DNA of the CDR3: TGTGCCAGCAGTATAGCGTCAGGAGGCGGGGTCGGCTACACCTTC. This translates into CASSIASGGGVGYTF.

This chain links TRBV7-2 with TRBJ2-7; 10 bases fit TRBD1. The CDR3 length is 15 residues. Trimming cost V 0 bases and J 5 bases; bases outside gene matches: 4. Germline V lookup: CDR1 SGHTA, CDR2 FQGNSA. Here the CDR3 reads CASSLADRGVNEQYF. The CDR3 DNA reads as TGTGCCAGCAGCTTAGCGGACAGGGGGGTTAACGAGCAGTACTTC.

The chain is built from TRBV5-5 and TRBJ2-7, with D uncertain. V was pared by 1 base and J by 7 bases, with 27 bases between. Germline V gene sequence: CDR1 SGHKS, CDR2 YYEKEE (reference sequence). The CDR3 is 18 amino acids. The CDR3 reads CASSLIVRPRQRPWEQYF. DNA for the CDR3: TGTGCCAGCAGCTTGATAGTGAGACCGAGGCAGAGACCTTGGGAGCAGTACTTC.

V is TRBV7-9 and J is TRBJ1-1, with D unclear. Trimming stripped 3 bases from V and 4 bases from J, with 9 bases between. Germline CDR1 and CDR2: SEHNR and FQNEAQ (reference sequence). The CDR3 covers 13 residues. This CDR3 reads CASSLSSGTEAFF. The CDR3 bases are TGTGCCAGCAGCTTGAGTTCGGGCACTGAAGCTTTCTTT.

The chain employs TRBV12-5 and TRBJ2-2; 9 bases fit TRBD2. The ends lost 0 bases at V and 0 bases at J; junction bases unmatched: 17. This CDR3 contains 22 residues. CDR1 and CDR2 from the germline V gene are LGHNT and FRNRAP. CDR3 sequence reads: CASGLVRLAGTPNRPNTGELFF. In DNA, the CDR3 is TGTGCTAGTGGTTTGGTACGGCTAGCGGGAACTCCCAACAGACCGAACACCGGGGAGCTGTTTTTT.

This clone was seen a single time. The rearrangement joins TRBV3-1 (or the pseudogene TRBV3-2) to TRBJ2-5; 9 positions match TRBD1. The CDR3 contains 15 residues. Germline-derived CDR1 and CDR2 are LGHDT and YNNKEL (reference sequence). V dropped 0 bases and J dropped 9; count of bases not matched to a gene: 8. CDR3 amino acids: CASSQEPRDRDAQYF. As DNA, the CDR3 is TGTGCCAGCAGCCAAGAACCCCGGGACAGGGATGCCCAGTACTTC.